These 19 T cell receptor beta chains came from one sample sequenced in a study of cytomegalovirus exposure and HLA in healthy donors. Repertoires were generated with immunoSEQ multiplex PCR, while TCRdb's copy carries only in-frame clones and drops some. The sample holds about 360,000 clones; 75% to 90% are singletons and the top ten take around 0.8%. Sequencing used PBMCs. The receptors stem from a young woman in good health and CMV-seronegative.

The gene calls are TRBV6-1 and TRBJ2-3; no clear D. The CDR3 extends over 11 amino acids. Trimming removed 6 bases from V and 5 bases from J, with 6 bases in between. Germline CDR1 MNHNS, CDR2 SASEGT. The CDR3 coding sequence is TGTGCCAGCAGGTTCCAAGATACGCAGTATTTT. It encodes CASRFQDTQYF.

This clone has just a few counts. The V gene is TRBV29-1, the J gene TRBJ1-1; maybe TRBD1 (6 bases). CDR3 length equals 13 residues. CDR1 and CDR2 from the germline V gene are SQVTM and ANQGSEA. The V gene lost 5 bases and the J gene lost 3 bases, with 13 bases spanning the gap. DNA of the CDR3: TGCAGCGTTTCTCAGGGGAGGGACACTGAAGCTTTCTTT. Encoded protein: CSVSQGRDTEAFF.

This clone showed up just a few times. This sequence joins TRBV27 and TRBJ2-7; 8 bases fit TRBD1. This CDR3 is built from 15 residues. The V segment lost 5 bases and the J segment 2 bases; nucleotides outside the gene matches: 8. Per the germline V gene, CDR1 is MNHEY and CDR2 is SMNVEV (reference sequence). The CDR3 region has the DNA TGTGCCAGCAGTGTCCGCCGGGACAGGACCTACGAGCAGTACTTC. This codes for CASSVRRDRTYEQYF.

The CDR3 coding sequence is TGTGCCAGCAGTTACGTATCGGGGGAAAAAGGAGAGACCCAGTACTTC. Translation: CASSYVSGEKGETQYF. The chain combines TRBV6-6 with TRBJ2-5; D is perhaps TRBD2 (6 bases). Germline CDR1 and CDR2: MNHNY and SVGAGI (reference sequence). Trimming shortened V by 2 bases and J by 4 bases, and 17 bases separated the two germline ends. The CDR3 is made up of 16 amino acids.

V and J are TRBV30 and TRBJ1-4, with 7 bases identical to TRBD1. Per germline, CDR1 GTSNPN and CDR2 SVGIG (reference sequence). With 2 bases clipped from V and 8 bases from J, the junction kept 11 bases outside the gene matches. This CDR3 comprises 15 residues. The CDR3 DNA reads as TGTGCCTGGAGTCCCGACAGGGTTGGTAGGGAAAAACTGTTTTTT. Encoded protein: CAWSPDRVGREKLFF.

The V and J genes are TRBV30 and TRBJ2-3; 7 nucleotides agree with TRBD1. V was pared by 2 bases and J by 4 bases, with 0 bases of the junction left unmatched. The CDR3 runs to 12 residues. Germline V CDR1 and CDR2: GTSNPN, SVGIG (reference sequence). The CDR3 spells CAWSQGADTQYF. The CDR3 region has the DNA TGTGCCTGGAGTCAGGGGGCAGATACGCAGTATTTT.

V is TRBV5-1 and J is TRBJ1-1, with 8 bases fitting TRBD1. Germline loops: CDR1 SGHRS, CDR2 YFSETQ. This CDR3 region has 14 residues. With 3 bases clipped from V and 6 bases from J, the junction kept 7 bases outside the gene matches. CDR3 protein: CASSSLQGGSEAFF. For the CDR3, the DNA is TGCGCCAGCAGCTCACTACAGGGGGGATCTGAAGCTTTCTTT.

The chain has TRBV4-1 and TRBJ2-7; perhaps TRBD2 as D (5 bases). V was shortened by 0 bases and J by 6 bases, with 12 bases between the two germline ends. The CDR3 is made up of 14 amino acids. Germline assignment: CDR1 MGHRA and CDR2 YSYEKL. The CDR3 region is CASSQDGELGEQYF. The CDR3 DNA is TGCGCCAGCAGCCAAGATGGGGAGCTCGGCGAGCAGTACTTC.

This clone was counted a single time. V is TRBV2 and J is TRBJ1-4; a possible D gene is TRBD1 (6 bases). The CDR3 loop spans 15 amino acids. Between the trimmed V and J ends, which lost 6 bases and 14 bases, there was a span of 25 bases. CDR1 and CDR2 from the germline V gene are SNHLY and FYNNEI. The CDR3 reads CASSEGTMGMSRLFF. The CDR3 region has the DNA TGTGCCAGCAGCGAGGGGACAATGGGCATGAGTCGGCTGTTTTTT. The full variable domain, with the rest looked up from reference TRBV2 and TRBJ1-4, is EPEVTQTPSHQVTQMGQEVILRCVPISNHLYFYWYRQILGQKVEFLVSFYNNEISEKSEIFDDQFSVERPDGSNFTLKIRSTKLEDSAMYFCASSEGTMGMSRLFFGSGTQLSVL.

The chain has TRBV5-1 and TRBJ2-3, with D possibly matching TRBD1 (6 bases). Germline values: CDR1 SGHRS, CDR2 YFSETQ. This CDR3 is built from 14 residues. V lost 1 base, J lost 4 bases, and 10 bases lay in between. The CDR3 sequence: CASSLNRVADTQYF. The CDR3, as DNA: TGCGCCAGCAGCTTGAACAGGGTAGCAGATACGCAGTATTTT. Combining the CDR3 with reference TRBV5-1 and TRBJ2-3 gives the whole variable domain KAGVTQTPRYLIKTRGQQVTLSCSPISGHRSVSWYQQTPGQGLQFLFEYFSETQRNKGNFPGRFSGRQFSNSRSEMNVSTLELGDSALYLCASSLNRVADTQYFGPGTRLTVL.

This chain connects TRBV7-2 to TRBJ2-5; D possibly corresponds to TRBD2 (5 bases). There are 15 residues in the CDR3. Trimming cost V 1 base and J 5 bases, with 14 bases left between them. Germline V lookup: CDR1 SGHTA, CDR2 FQGNSA. The DNA for the CDR3 is TGTGCCAGCAGCTTAGGTGGGTCAGGCGGGGAGACCCAGTACTTC. It translates to CASSLGGSGGETQYF. Variable domain in full (rest from reference TRBV7-2 and TRBJ2-5): GAGVSQSPSNKVTEKGKDVELRCDPISGHTALYWYRQSLGQGLEFLIYFQGNSAPDKSGLPSDRFSAERTGGSVSTLTIQRTQQEDSAVYLCASSLGGSGGETQYFGPGTRLLVL.

The V gene is TRBV6-6, the J gene TRBJ2-7, with a possible D match to TRBD1 (7 bases). The CDR3 length is 15 residues. CDR1 is MNHNY and CDR2 is SVGAGI in the germline V gene (reference sequence). V lost 4 bases to trimming and J lost 4 bases, with 17 bases between them. The CDR3 loop reads CASSLPLPGGYEQYF. The CDR3 nucleotides are TGTGCCAGCAGTTTACCCCTCCCAGGGGGGTACGAGCAGTACTTC.

V is TRBV15 and J is TRBJ1-1, with a tentative D call TRBD1 (5 bases). Germline V gene sequence: CDR1 LNHNV, CDR2 YYDKDF (reference sequence). The V end lost 3 bases, the J end lost 4 bases, and 6 bases lay between the germline ends. CDR3 length equals 12 residues. CDR3 DNA sequence: TGTGCCACCAGCAGGGGGGGCACTGAAGCTTTCTTT. This encodes CATSRGGTEAFF.

V and J are TRBV7-9 and TRBJ2-5, with D hard to call. The CDR3 runs 14 residues. The V and J ends lost 3 bases and 1 base respectively, with 9 bases between them. Germline values: CDR1 SEHNR, CDR2 FQNEAQ (reference sequence). The CDR3 sequence: CASSFSPIQETQYF. DNA for the CDR3: TGTGCCAGCAGCTTTAGTCCCATCCAAGAGACCCAGTACTTC.

The chain uses TRBV23-1 and TRBJ2-3; TRBD2 matches 9 bases. TRBV23-1 is recorded as an ORF, its role being uncertain. There are 19 residues in the CDR3. V was pared by 7 bases and J by 2 bases, with 19 bases of the junction left unmatched. CDR3 coding DNA: TGCGCCAGCATTCCCGAGCTGTTAGGGAGCGGGGGGCCCACAGATACGCAGTATTTT. This gives the protein CASIPELLGSGGPTDTQYF.

The chain joins TRBV5-1 to TRBJ2-2, with D possibly matching TRBD1 (5 bases). Germline V gene data show CDR1 as SGHRS and CDR2 as YFSETQ. V lost 5 bases and J lost 2, with 10 bases in between. This CDR3 region has 14 residues. The CDR3 sequence is CASRLTDNTGELFF. DNA of the CDR3: TGCGCCAGCAGATTGACAGATAACACCGGGGAGCTGTTTTTT.

The chain joins TRBV4-1 to TRBJ2-7; 12 bases line up with TRBD2. After removal of 4 bases from V and 2 bases from J, the junction contained 9 bases not matched to a gene. Germline loops: CDR1 MGHRA, CDR2 YSYEKL. The length of the CDR3 is 17 residues. The CDR3 DNA reads as TGCGCCAGCAGCCTTACACTAGCGGGAGGCCCGGCCTACGAGCAGTACTTC. Protein sequence: CASSLTLAGGPAYEQYF.

The rearrangement uses TRBV9 and TRBJ2-1; 7 bases are a match to TRBD2. Unmatched junction bases numbered 4, after V lost 3 bases and J lost 10 bases. Per the germline V gene, CDR1 is SGDLS and CDR2 is YYNGEE. This CDR3 is built from 12 residues. The CDR3 DNA sequence: TGTGCCAGCAGCGCCTCAGCGGGGGAGCAGTTCTTC. Translation: CASSASAGEQFF.

The rearrangement joins TRBV28 to TRBJ2-7, with 7 bases that match TRBD1. V lost 6 bases to trimming and J lost 2 bases; unmatched junction nucleotides: 7. The CDR3 spans 14 residues. The germline V gene encodes CDR1 MDHEN and CDR2 SYDVKM. CDR3 sequence: CASRETGPPYEQYF. DNA of the CDR3: TGTGCCAGCAGAGAGACAGGGCCTCCCTACGAGCAGTACTTC. The whole variable domain, remainder taken from reference TRBV28 and TRBJ2-7, is DVKVTQSSRYLVKRTGEKVFLECVQDMDHENMFWYRQDPGLGLRLIYFSYDVKMKEKGDIPEGYSVSREKKERFSLILESASTNQTSMYLCASRETGPPYEQYFGPGTRLTVT.